This T cell receptor beta chain was sequenced in a study of T-cell reconstitution after alpha-beta-depleted transplantation in children. CDR3 length equals 13 residues. With 1 base removed from V and 4 bases from J, the gap between germline ends came to 8 bases. Germline V CDR1 and CDR2: SGHRS, YFSETQ. Unique molecular identifiers were incorporated into the prepared TCRbeta library. TCRdb re-called the PCR reads with MiXCR, one entry per CDR3 protein. This table has about 980,000 distinct CDR3 sequences, less than 30% appearing once. V and J are TRBV5-1 and TRBJ1-1; no definite D call. Sequenced material: PBMCs, mostly from graft donor cells, taken 360 days after TCRalphabeta/CD19-depleted stem cell transplant. The receptor was derived from a boy in the first two years of life who had a stem cell transplant for SCID, so the T cells may come from the graft donor. The CDR3 sequence: CASSLSVGTEAFF. The CDR3 DNA follows: TGCGCCAGCAGCTTGTCGGTAGGCACTGAAGCTTTCTTT.